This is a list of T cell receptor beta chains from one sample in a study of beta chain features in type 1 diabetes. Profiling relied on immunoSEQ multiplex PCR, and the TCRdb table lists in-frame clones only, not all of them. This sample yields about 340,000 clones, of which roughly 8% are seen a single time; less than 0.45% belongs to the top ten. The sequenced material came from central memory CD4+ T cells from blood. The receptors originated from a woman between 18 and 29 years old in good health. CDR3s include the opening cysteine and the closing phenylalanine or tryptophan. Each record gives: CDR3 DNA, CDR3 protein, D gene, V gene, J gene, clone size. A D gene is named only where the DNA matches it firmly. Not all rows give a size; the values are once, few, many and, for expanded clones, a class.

CDR3nt: TGTGCCAGCAGCTTATATGGGACAGGGGGAGAGACCCAGTACTTC
CDR3aa: CASSLYGTGGETQYF
d_gene: TRBD1
v_gene: TRBV7-3
j_gene: TRBJ2-5
abundance: few

CDR3nt: TGTGCCAGCAGTTTTGGGGGGAAATGGATTACGCAGTATTTT
CDR3aa: CASSFGGKWITQYF
d_gene: .
v_gene: TRBV27
j_gene: TRBJ2-3
abundance: .

CDR3nt: TGTGCCAGCAGCTTAGACAGGGTATCCTACGAGCAGTACTTC
CDR3aa: CASSLDRVSYEQYF
d_gene: .
v_gene: TRBV7-2
j_gene: TRBJ2-7
abundance: .

CDR3nt: TGTGCCAGCAGCCTACGGTCAGATACGCAGTATTTT
CDR3aa: CASSLRSDTQYF
d_gene: .
v_gene: TRBV9
j_gene: TRBJ2-3
abundance: .

CDR3nt: TGTGCCAGCAGTCGCAGGACAGGCCTCTCCTACGAGCAGTACTTC
CDR3aa: CASSRRTGLSYEQYF
d_gene: TRBD1
v_gene: TRBV28
j_gene: TRBJ2-7
abundance: .

CDR3nt: TGTGCCAGCAGCTTAAAAAGGGGGACTGAAGCTTTCTTT
CDR3aa: CASSLKRGTEAFF
d_gene: .
v_gene: TRBV5-4
j_gene: TRBJ1-1
abundance: few

CDR3nt: TGTGCCAGCTTAAGGGGGGGGACCACAGATACGCAGTATTTT
CDR3aa: CASLRGGTTDTQYF
d_gene: .
v_gene: TRBV28
j_gene: TRBJ2-3
abundance: .

CDR3nt: TGTGCCAGCAGCTCGTCCCCGAGGGGACTAGCGGACTACAATGAGCAGTTCTTC
CDR3aa: CASSSSPRGLADYNEQFF
d_gene: TRBD2
v_gene: TRBV5-4
j_gene: TRBJ2-1
abundance: .

CDR3nt: TGCGCCAGCAGCTTGGGGACTAGCGGGAGATTCCAACAAGAGACCCAGTACTTC
CDR3aa: CASSLGTSGRFQQETQYF
d_gene: TRBD2
v_gene: TRBV5-1
j_gene: TRBJ2-5
abundance: few

CDR3nt: TGCAGTGCTAGAGTGGGGTTCGAAGCTTTCTTT
CDR3aa: CSARVGFEAFF
d_gene: .
v_gene: TRBV20-1
j_gene: TRBJ1-1
abundance: few

CDR3nt: TGTGCCAGTAGTATGATGCGACTAGCGGGAGTGGGGAATGAGCAGTTCTTC
CDR3aa: CASSMMRLAGVGNEQFF
d_gene: TRBD2
v_gene: TRBV19
j_gene: TRBJ2-1
abundance: many

CDR3nt: TGTGCCAGCAGAATACAGGGATATGAAAAACTGTTTTTT
CDR3aa: CASRIQGYEKLFF
d_gene: .
v_gene: TRBV2
j_gene: TRBJ1-4
abundance: .

CDR3nt: TGTGCCATCAGTGTCGCTCTGGGGGCCGGTGAGACCCAGTACTTC
CDR3aa: CAISVALGAGETQYF
d_gene: .
v_gene: TRBV10-3
j_gene: TRBJ2-5
abundance: many

CDR3nt: TGCGCCAGCAGCTTGGATTTAAGCTCTGGGGCCAACGTCCTGACTTTC
CDR3aa: CASSLDLSSGANVLTF
d_gene: .
v_gene: TRBV5-1
j_gene: TRBJ2-6
abundance: .

CDR3nt: TGTGCCAGCAGTCGCAAGGGGGCTGAGACCCAGTACTTC
CDR3aa: CASSRKGAETQYF
d_gene: TRBD1
v_gene: TRBV6-5
j_gene: TRBJ2-5
abundance: few

CDR3nt: TGTGCCACCAGCATTGACAGATTTTCGCATGGCTACACCTTC
CDR3aa: CATSIDRFSHGYTF
d_gene: .
v_gene: TRBV15
j_gene: TRBJ1-2
abundance: .

CDR3nt: TGTGCCAGCAGTTTCTCGGATTACAATGAGCAGTTCTTC
CDR3aa: CASSFSDYNEQFF
d_gene: .
v_gene: TRBV28
j_gene: TRBJ2-1
abundance: .

CDR3nt: TGTGCCAGCAGCAAAGACATTAACCGTGAGACCCAGTACTTC
CDR3aa: CASSKDINRETQYF
d_gene: .
v_gene: TRBV5-8
j_gene: TRBJ2-5
abundance: few

CDR3nt: TGTGCCATCAGTGCAGACATAGGCTCCTACAATGAGCAGTTCTTC
CDR3aa: CAISADIGSYNEQFF
d_gene: .
v_gene: TRBV10-3
j_gene: TRBJ2-1
abundance: .

CDR3nt: TGTGCCAGCAGTTTGGTCAGGGGAGGCACTGAAGCTTTCTTT
CDR3aa: CASSLVRGGTEAFF
d_gene: .
v_gene: TRBV28
j_gene: TRBJ1-1
abundance: .

CDR3nt: TGTGCCAGCAGCTTAGCCGGGGGATCCACTGAAGCTTTCTTT
CDR3aa: CASSLAGGSTEAFF
d_gene: .
v_gene: TRBV11-2
j_gene: TRBJ1-1
abundance: few

CDR3nt: TGTGCCAGCAGCTTAGGACTAGCGGGAGTTCTAGATACGCAGTATTTT
CDR3aa: CASSLGLAGVLDTQYF
d_gene: TRBD2
v_gene: TRBV5-4
j_gene: TRBJ2-3
abundance: few

CDR3nt: TGTGCCAGCTCGGCAGGGTTGTTGGCCGGGGAGCTGTTTTTT
CDR3aa: CASSAGLLAGELFF
d_gene: .
v_gene: TRBV9
j_gene: TRBJ2-2
abundance: .

CDR3nt: TGTGCCAGCAGCCTCAACTATATGGATCACCGGGAGCAGTACTTC
CDR3aa: CASSLNYMDHREQYF
d_gene: .
v_gene: TRBV4-2
j_gene: TRBJ2-7
abundance: few

CDR3nt: TGCGCCAGCAGCTTCGGACTAGCGGGAGGGGTAGCAGATACGCAGTATTTT
CDR3aa: CASSFGLAGGVADTQYF
d_gene: TRBD2
v_gene: TRBV5-1
j_gene: TRBJ2-3
abundance: few

CDR3nt: TGTGCCAGCAGTTTGGAGCACAGGGGGCGATATGGCTACACCTTC
CDR3aa: CASSLEHRGRYGYTF
d_gene: TRBD1
v_gene: TRBV27
j_gene: TRBJ1-2
abundance: .

CDR3nt: TGTGCCATCAGCCCTACAGGGTTAAAGCAGCCCCAGCATTTT
CDR3aa: CAISPTGLKQPQHF
d_gene: .
v_gene: TRBV6-6
j_gene: TRBJ1-5
abundance: few

CDR3nt: TGTGCCAGCAGTGGAGGGTCCCTGACTGCCAAAAACATTCAGTACTTC
CDR3aa: CASSGGSLTAKNIQYF
d_gene: .
v_gene: TRBV6-1
j_gene: TRBJ2-4
abundance: few

CDR3nt: TGTGCCAGCAGCCCAGGACAGGGGGCTGCGACCCAGTACTTC
CDR3aa: CASSPGQGAATQYF
d_gene: TRBD1
v_gene: TRBV7-2
j_gene: TRBJ2-5
abundance: many

CDR3nt: TGTGCCAGCAGCTTAGAACGCGCCTACGAGCAGTACTTC
CDR3aa: CASSLERAYEQYF
d_gene: .
v_gene: TRBV7-2
j_gene: TRBJ2-7
abundance: few

CDR3nt: TGTGCCAGCAGTTACGGAGGCTCTGGGGCCAACGTCCTGACTTTC
CDR3aa: CASSYGGSGANVLTF
d_gene: .
v_gene: TRBV6-6
j_gene: TRBJ2-6
abundance: once

CDR3nt: TGTGCCAGCAGCTTAGTAGCGGCGAGCACCGGGGAGCTGTTTTTT
CDR3aa: CASSLVAASTGELFF
d_gene: .
v_gene: TRBV7-6
j_gene: TRBJ2-2
abundance: .

CDR3nt: TGTGCCAGCAGTACAGTATACAATGAGCAGTTCTTC
CDR3aa: CASSTVYNEQFF
d_gene: .
v_gene: TRBV2
j_gene: TRBJ2-1
abundance: .

CDR3nt: TGTGCCAGCAGCTGGGTCCTAGCGGGAGTACGTGCAGATACGCAGTATTTT
CDR3aa: CASSWVLAGVRADTQYF
d_gene: TRBD2
v_gene: TRBV5-8
j_gene: TRBJ2-3
abundance: .

CDR3nt: TGCGCCAGCAGACTTGGCTCGTCTAGCACAGATACGCAGTATTTT
CDR3aa: CASRLGSSSTDTQYF
d_gene: .
v_gene: TRBV5-1
j_gene: TRBJ2-3
abundance: .

CDR3nt: TGTGCCAGCAGCTTTTCGTTCATGGGTGGCGGGGAGCTGTTTTTT
CDR3aa: CASSFSFMGGGELFF
d_gene: .
v_gene: TRBV5-4
j_gene: TRBJ2-2
abundance: few

CDR3nt: TGTGCCAGCAGCGCAAGACAGGGAGCCTGGGGGAACACTGAAGCTTTCTTT
CDR3aa: CASSARQGAWGNTEAFF
d_gene: TRBD1
v_gene: TRBV2
j_gene: TRBJ1-1
abundance: few

CDR3nt: TGTGCCAGCACCAGCGGAACCCACACCGGGGAGCTGTTTTTT
CDR3aa: CASTSGTHTGELFF
d_gene: .
v_gene: TRBV7-2
j_gene: TRBJ2-2
abundance: .

CDR3nt: TGTGCCAGCAGTCCGGACAGGGGGCGTGGAGAGACCCAGTACTTC
CDR3aa: CASSPDRGRGETQYF
d_gene: TRBD1
v_gene: TRBV28
j_gene: TRBJ2-5
abundance: .

CDR3nt: TGTGCCAGCAGTTTGACAGGGATTTTTGGCAATGAGCAGTTCTTC
CDR3aa: CASSLTGIFGNEQFF
d_gene: TRBD1
v_gene: TRBV27
j_gene: TRBJ2-1
abundance: .

CDR3nt: TGTGCCAGCAGCCTAGGCCCGGGCGGGGAGCTGTTTTTT
CDR3aa: CASSLGPGGELFF
d_gene: .
v_gene: TRBV13
j_gene: TRBJ2-2
abundance: .

CDR3nt: TGTGCCAGCGTGAGCGAGACGGGACTAGCCAAATACTACGAGCAGTACTTC
CDR3aa: CASVSETGLAKYYEQYF
d_gene: .
v_gene: TRBV21-1
j_gene: TRBJ2-7
abundance: many

CDR3nt: TGTGCCAGCAGTTACGTCTACAATGAGCAGTTCTTC
CDR3aa: CASSYVYNEQFF
d_gene: .
v_gene: TRBV6-6
j_gene: TRBJ2-1
abundance: .

CDR3nt: TGTGCCAGCAGCTCCGGACAGCTCCGGATAAAGAACACTGAAGCTTTCTTT
CDR3aa: CASSSGQLRIKNTEAFF
d_gene: .
v_gene: TRBV7-9
j_gene: TRBJ1-1
abundance: .

CDR3nt: TGTGCCAGCAGCTTAACCCTAGCGGGGCAGAATGAGCAGTTCTTC
CDR3aa: CASSLTLAGQNEQFF
d_gene: TRBD2
v_gene: TRBV7-3
j_gene: TRBJ2-1
abundance: few

CDR3nt: TGTGCCAGCAGCTTAAATCTCGGGTGGAGCGAATCCGAGCAGTACTTC
CDR3aa: CASSLNLGWSESEQYF
d_gene: .
v_gene: TRBV7-6
j_gene: TRBJ2-7
abundance: few

CDR3nt: TGCGCCAGCAGCCAAGAAAGGTTAGGGGGTGAGCAGTTCTTC
CDR3aa: CASSQERLGGEQFF
d_gene: .
v_gene: TRBV4-3
j_gene: TRBJ2-1
abundance: .

CDR3nt: TGTGCCAGCTCACTACAACAGGGGAGTCAAACCGGGGAGCTGTTTTTT
CDR3aa: CASSLQQGSQTGELFF
d_gene: TRBD1
v_gene: TRBV18
j_gene: TRBJ2-2
abundance: many

CDR3nt: TGTGCCAGCAGCTTAGTTGGGACCACAGATACGCAGTATTTT
CDR3aa: CASSLVGTTDTQYF
d_gene: .
v_gene: TRBV13
j_gene: TRBJ2-3
abundance: few

CDR3nt: TGCGCCAGCAGCCAAGATACCGGGACAGCTCGAGAGCAGTACTTC
CDR3aa: CASSQDTGTAREQYF
d_gene: TRBD1
v_gene: TRBV4-3
j_gene: TRBJ2-7
abundance: many